This passage covers 28 T cell receptor beta chains from one sample sequenced in a study of blood T cell repertoires in COVID-19. Libraries were prepared by immunoSEQ multiplex PCR; TCRdb keeps only in-frame clonotypes and omits some of them. The sample lists about 80,000 clones, over 70% occurring once. Sequencing was carried out using peripheral blood. The receptor set was obtained from a human donor in a cohort sampled during active COVID-19.

The chain joins TRBV29-1 to TRBJ1-1, with no clear D. Trimming took 5 bases from V and 5 from J, leaving 15 bases between them. The germline V gene has CDR1 SQVTM and CDR2 ANQGSEA. The CDR3 has 13 residues. The CDR3 region has the DNA TGCAGCGTTACTGACACCCGTGGGACTGAAGCTTTCTTT. Residues: CSVTDTRGTEAFF.

The rearrangement links TRBV5-4 to TRBJ2-3, with 11 bases fitting TRBD2. J was trimmed by 1 base and V by 2 bases; bases with no gene match: 3. This CDR3 has 16 amino acids. Per the germline V gene, CDR1 is SGHNT and CDR2 is YYREEE (reference sequence). The CDR3 is CASSFGSGGGTDTQYF. As DNA, the CDR3 is TGTGCCAGCAGCTTCGGTAGCGGGGGGGGCACAGATACGCAGTATTTT.

CDR3 protein: CSVIDRQNTEAFF. The CDR3 region has the DNA TGCAGCGTTATAGACAGGCAGAACACTGAAGCTTTCTTT. The chain recombines TRBV29-1 with TRBJ1-1; possibly TRBD1 for D (6 bases). The germline V and J ends were trimmed by 5 bases and 1 base, with 11 bases remaining between them. The CDR3 runs to 13 residues. The V gene's germline CDR1 is SQVTM and CDR2 ANQGSEA.

V gene TRBV10-3 combines with J gene TRBJ1-5; D gene uncertain. Deletions cut 2 bases from V and 6 bases from J, with 11 bases between. CDR3 length: 14 amino acids. Germline V gene data show CDR1 as ENHRY and CDR2 as SYGVKD. The DNA of the CDR3 is TGTGCCATCAGTGAGGACCTGGCTAGTCAGCCCCAGCATTTT. Translation: CAISEDLASQPQHF.

This clone turned up a few times. The rearrangement joins TRBV3-1 (or the pseudogene TRBV3-2) to TRBJ2-2; tentative D call: TRBD1 (5 bases). The length of the CDR3 is 15 residues. The V end was cut by 7 bases, the J end by 6 bases, with 18 bases between. Germline CDR1 LGHDT, CDR2 YNNKEL (reference sequence). The CDR3 DNA follows: TGTGCCAGCACCCAGGGCGCCCCCCTCCCCGGGGAGCTGTTTTTT. Its protein product is CASTQGAPLPGELFF.

This clone was found a few times. CDR3 residues: CATSEGQGTPGANVLTF. The DNA for the CDR3 is TGTGCCACCAGTGAAGGACAGGGGACCCCTGGGGCCAACGTCCTGACTTTC. This rearrangement joins TRBV24-1 to TRBJ2-6, with TRBD1 matching 9 bases. Germline CDR1 KGHDR, CDR2 SFDVKD. There are 17 residues in the CDR3. V trimming: 4 bases; J trimming: 2 bases; junction bases outside the gene matches: 5.

The chain is built from TRBV30 and TRBJ1-5, with TRBD1 identical over 10 bases. Germline V gene sequence: CDR1 GTSNPN, CDR2 SVGIG (reference sequence). This CDR3 spans 17 amino acids. The junction had 9 bases not matched to a gene; V was cut back by 2 bases and J by 2 bases. CDR3 sequence: CAWSSPRQGAGNQPQHF. CDR3 nucleotides: TGTGCCTGGAGTTCCCCCAGACAGGGGGCAGGCAATCAGCCCCAGCATTTT.

The rearrangement links TRBV5-6 to TRBJ1-2; D uncertain. This CDR3 region has 13 residues. CDR1 and CDR2 from the germline V gene are SGHDT and YYEEEE. The V and J ends lost 7 bases and 6 bases respectively, with 16 bases between them. The CDR3 protein is CASCRRPSHGYTF. CDR3 DNA sequence: TGTGCCAGCTGTCGCCGTCCCAGTCATGGCTACACCTTC.

This rearrangement joins TRBV6-2 or TRBV6-3 to TRBJ2-7; no firm D call. The germline V gene has CDR1 MNHEY and CDR2 SVGEGT. Trimming cost V 2 bases and J 3 bases, with 8 bases left between them. This CDR3 has 13 residues. The CDR3 nucleotides are TGTGCCAGCAGTTACCCACTCTTCTACGAGCAGTACTTC. This gives the protein CASSYPLFYEQYF.

The CDR3: CASSPGLAGSGNTIYF. The CDR3 DNA reads TGTGCCAGCAGCCCGGGATTGGCTGGCTCTGGAAACACCATATATTTT. V usage is TRBV9 and J usage is TRBJ1-3; D is uncertain. The CDR3 covers 16 residues. V dropped 4 bases and J dropped 0 bases, with 14 bases sitting between them. Germline values: CDR1 SGDLS, CDR2 YYNGEE.

This sequence joins TRBV7-2 and TRBJ2-1; no reliable D call. The CDR3 is 15 residues long. Germline assignment: CDR1 SGHTA and CDR2 FQGNSA. V dropped 4 bases and J dropped 4 bases, with 14 bases sitting between them. The CDR3 reads CASSYLGSLYNEQFF. The CDR3 DNA is TGTGCCAGCAGCTACCTGGGCTCGCTATACAATGAGCAGTTCTTC.

The chain joins TRBV7-9 to TRBJ1-1; tentative D call: TRBD1 (6 bases). The CDR3 loop spans 15 amino acids. V was trimmed by 5 bases and J by 4 bases, leaving 17 bases between them. Germline V CDR1 and CDR2: SEHNR, FQNEAQ (reference sequence). This chain's CDR3 is CASSTRGGVGTEAFF. CDR3 nucleotide sequence: TGTGCCAGCAGCACCAGGGGAGGGGTCGGCACTGAAGCTTTCTTT.

This clone turned up a few times. V and J are TRBV11-2 and TRBJ2-5; 12 bases align to TRBD1. CDR1 is SGHAT, CDR2 FQNNGV, per germline. The CDR3 has 16 amino acids. The ends lost 5 bases at V and 5 bases at J; junction bases unmatched: 9. The CDR3 DNA reads as TGTGCCAGCAGCCCGTCGGGGGGGACAGGGGGCGAGACCCAGTACTTC. The encoded protein is CASSPSGGTGGETQYF. The variable domain in full, completed from reference TRBV11-2 and TRBJ2-5, reads EAGVAQSPRYKIIEKRQSVAFWCNPISGHATLYWYQQILGQGPKLLIQFQNNGVVDDSQLPKDRFSAERLKGVDSTLKIQPAKLEDSAVYLCASSPSGGTGGETQYFGPGTRLLVL.

The genes are TRBV3-1 (or the pseudogene TRBV3-2) and TRBJ2-1; 13 bases match TRBD2. The trim removed 4 bases at V and 5 bases at J, leaving 5 bases unmatched. This CDR3 has 16 residues. Germline V gene data show CDR1 as LGHDT and CDR2 as YNNKEL (reference sequence). The CDR3, as DNA: TGTGCCAGCAGCCTGGGACTAGCGGGAAGGAACAATGAGCAGTTCTTC. Translation: CASSLGLAGRNNEQFF.

The chain joins TRBV11-2 to TRBJ2-5; no clear D. The CDR3 runs to 20 residues. Between the trimmed V and J ends, which lost 0 bases and 1 base, there was a span of 24 bases. The V gene's germline CDR1 is SGHAT and CDR2 FQNNGV. The CDR3 protein is CASSLDPRLHAFRVQETQYF. DNA for the CDR3: TGTGCCAGCAGCTTAGATCCCAGACTTCACGCCTTCCGGGTCCAAGAGACCCAGTACTTC.

The chain combines TRBV3-1 (or the pseudogene TRBV3-2) with TRBJ2-7; D ambiguous. CDR3 size: 15 residues. V shed 0 bases and J shed 0 bases, with 9 bases lying between them. The germline V gene has CDR1 LGHDT and CDR2 YNNKEL (reference sequence). In DNA form, the CDR3 reads TGTGCCAGCAGCCAAGATGATGTGAGCTCCTACGAGCAGTACTTC. Protein product: CASSQDDVSSYEQYF.

This clone was seen only once. The chain links TRBV6-9 to TRBJ2-7, with TRBD1 matching over 7 bases. CDR1 and CDR2 from the germline V gene are MNHGY and SVAAGI. The ends lost 5 bases at V and 3 bases at J; junction bases unmatched: 7. This CDR3 has 14 amino acids. CDR3 sequence reads: CASSHGQACYEQYV. As DNA, the CDR3 is TGTGCCAGCAGTCACGGACAGGCGTGCTACGAGCAGTACGTC.

CDR3 in amino acids: CASSLGLPLKEQFF. CDR3 bases: TGTGCCAGCAGCTTAGGACTCCCCTTAAAGGAGCAGTTCTTC. This chain uses TRBV7-6 with TRBJ2-1; D gene unclear. From germline, CDR1 is SGHVS and CDR2 FNYEAQ. The CDR3 has 14 amino acids. Trimming took 1 base from V and 10 from J, leaving 14 bases between them.

The gene calls are TRBV7-9 and TRBJ1-2, with a possible D match to TRBD1 (5 bases). Germline V gene data show CDR1 as SEHNR and CDR2 as FQNEAQ (reference sequence). This CDR3 contains 15 residues. V lost 0 bases, J lost 4 bases, and 12 bases lay in between. The DNA of the CDR3 is TGTGCCAGCAGCTTAGCGGGGGGAGAGAGCTATGGCTACACCTTC. Translation gives CASSLAGGESYGYTF.

The chain is built from TRBV11-3 and TRBJ2-5; 7 bases fit TRBD1. The V segment lost 1 base and the J segment 2 bases; nucleotides outside the gene matches: 4. The germline gives CDR1 SGHNT, CDR2 YENEEA. The CDR3 runs to 15 residues. In nucleotides, the CDR3 is TGTGCCAGCAGCTTAGGTGGCAGGGGGCAAGAGACCCAGTACTTC. Translating gives CASSLGGRGQETQYF.

This chain's CDR3 is CASSLVAQASTDTQYF. CDR3 in DNA: TGTGCCAGCAGCTTAGTAGCACAGGCTAGCACAGATACGCAGTATTTT. This chain uses TRBV7-2 with TRBJ2-3; a weak D match, TRBD1 (5 bases). The CDR3 sequence is 16 residues long. Per germline, CDR1 SGHTA and CDR2 FQGNSA. V was clipped by 1 base and J by 0 bases, with 11 bases between them.

J is TRBJ2-1 and V is TRBV6-6; D call uncertain. The CDR3 is 14 residues long. The V and J ends lost 0 bases and 6 bases respectively, with 9 bases between them. In germline, CDR1 is MNHNY, CDR2 SVGAGI (reference sequence). CDR3 protein: CASSYSKTGNEQFF. DNA for the CDR3: TGTGCCAGCAGTTACTCAAAGACTGGCAATGAGCAGTTCTTC.

This chain joins TRBV11-2 and TRBJ2-5, with a tentative D call TRBD2 (6 bases). Germline V gene sequence: CDR1 SGHAT, CDR2 FQNNGV. V was clipped by 1 base and J by 7 bases, with 19 bases between them. The CDR3 length is 16 residues. The CDR3 coding sequence is TGTGCCAGCAGCTTAGCCCCCGGGCTAGCCGGGGGGACCCAGTACTTC. Its translation: CASSLAPGLAGGTQYF.

V and J are TRBV11-3 and TRBJ2-5; no clear D. Germline V gene data show CDR1 as SGHNT and CDR2 as YENEEA. This CDR3 is 15 amino acids long. Trimming pared 1 base from V and 1 base from J, leaving 10 bases between. The CDR3 spells CASSLVGSGQETQYF. CDR3 DNA sequence: TGTGCCAGCAGCTTAGTCGGATCGGGCCAAGAGACCCAGTACTTC.

The J gene is TRBJ2-1, the V gene TRBV28, with unresolved D. V was clipped by 2 bases and J by 8 bases, with 4 bases between them. CDR3 length: 11 residues. In germline, CDR1 is MDHEN, CDR2 SYDVKM. The CDR3 reads CASSLLDEQFF. Written as DNA, the CDR3 is TGTGCCAGCAGTTTACTCGATGAGCAGTTCTTC. The full variable domain, in which reference TRBV28 and TRBJ2-1 provide the parts outside the CDR3, is DVKVTQSSRYLVKRTGEKVFLECVQDMDHENMFWYRQDPGLGLRLIYFSYDVKMKEKGDIPEGYSVSREKKERFSLILESASTNQTSMYLCASSLLDEQFFGPGTRLTVL.

This sequence joins TRBV9 and TRBJ2-2; tentatively, D is TRBD2 (7 bases). V was cut by 2 bases and J by 6 bases, with 17 bases left in between. Germline assignment: CDR1 SGDLS and CDR2 YYNGEE. The CDR3 length is 16 residues. The CDR3 DNA reads TGTGCCAGCAGCGTTTCCGGCGGGGGCATCGCCGGGGAGCTGTTTTTT. It translates to CASSVSGGGIAGELFF.

The chain employs TRBV5-1 and TRBJ2-1; 7 bases fit TRBD2. CDR3 size: 14 residues. V shed 2 bases and J 6 bases; nucleotides not matched to a gene: 5. Germline V gene data show CDR1 as SGHRS and CDR2 as YFSETQ. The CDR3, as DNA: TGCGCCAGCAGCTTCCTGGGACTAACCAATGAGCAGTTCTTC. This gives the protein CASSFLGLTNEQFF.

This clone was observed a handful of times. V gene TRBV11-2 combines with J gene TRBJ1-6; D is perhaps TRBD1 (5 bases). The CDR3 covers 16 residues. CDR1 is SGHAT, CDR2 FQNNGV, per germline. The germline V and J ends were trimmed by 2 bases and 7 bases, with 15 bases remaining between them. The CDR3 nucleotides read TGTGCCAGCAGCTTACTTGGGCAGGGCCTGAATTCACCCCTCCACTTT. It yields the protein CASSLLGQGLNSPLHF.